The next 8 T cell receptor beta chains were all read from a single sample in a study of vaccination and CD4 T cells after COVID-19. Treatment in this sample: approximately 9-day PBMC culture with coronavirus spike peptide pools or control peptides (ViraFEST assay). Their recognized antigens are unknown. Researchers used the Oncomine TCR Beta short-read assay to sequence DNA from cultured CD4+ T cells. TCRdb ran MiXCR on the PCR reads and lists one entry per CDR3 protein. The table records fewer than 11,000 distinct CDR3 sequences, around 40% of them present only once. Sequenced sample: CD4+ T cells from blood, cultured in vitro. These receptors were collected from a human donor who had recovered from COVID-19.

This clonotype is a singleton in its sample. A read error is likely here: a far larger clone is one base away. In this CDR3 the conserved last residue, phenylalanine or tryptophan, is missing, so a read error is likely. The chain couples TRBV7-9 to TRBJ1-4, with D maybe TRBD1 (5 bases). Germline assignment: CDR1 SEHNR and CDR2 FQNEAQ (reference sequence). The CDR3 has 16 residues. The CDR3 sequence: CASSLVSGTTNEKLFL. In nucleotides, the CDR3 is TGCGCCAGCAGCTTGGTGTCGGGGACGACTAATGAAAAACTGTTTTTG.

This rearrangement joins TRBV2 to TRBJ1-5; D perhaps matches TRBD1 (6 bases). The CDR3 totals 13 residues. V was trimmed by 7 bases and J by 1 base, leaving 8 bases between them. Germline V gene sequence: CDR1 SNHLY, CDR2 FYNNEI. The CDR3 region has the DNA TGTGCCAGCAACGGGGGCAGCAATCAGCCCCAGCATTTT. It translates to CASNGGSNQPQHF.

J is TRBJ1-6 and V is TRBV6-1, with a weak D call TRBD1 (5 bases). Germline CDR1 and CDR2: MNHNS and SASEGT. The CDR3 sequence is 14 residues long. V gave up 10 bases and J gave up 5 bases, with 15 bases separating them. CDR3 sequence reads: CATKSDTDNSPLHF. DNA for the CDR3: TGTGCCACCAAGTCGGACACGGATAATTCACCCCTCCACTTT.

The chain links TRBV25-1 to TRBJ1-1; TRBD1 might be the D (6 bases). Trimming took 4 bases from V and 8 from J, leaving 20 bases between them. This CDR3 is 15 amino acids long. Germline V gene sequence: CDR1 MGHDK, CDR2 SYGVNS. The CDR3 sequence: CASSGGRGGLKEAFF. CDR3 DNA: TGTGCCAGCAGTGGGGGCCGCGGGGGCCTTAAGGAAGCTTTCTTT.

This clonotype was picked up a small number of times. This chain uses TRBV12-5 with TRBJ2-6; D unresolved. The length of the CDR3 is 19 residues. Trimming removed 5 bases at V and 3 bases at J, with 23 bases between. From germline, CDR1 is LGHNT and CDR2 FRNRAP. This chain's CDR3 is CASGPPWAPPERGANVLTF. DNA of the CDR3: TGTGCTAGTGGTCCCCCATGGGCCCCTCCCGAACGTGGGGCCAACGTCCTGACTTTC.

Points on this clonotype: A single base separates this from a much larger clone, so it may be a read error. The chain employs TRBV7-9 and TRBJ2-5; TRBD2 matches 7 bases. The V gene end was trimmed by 5 bases and the J gene end by 0 bases; junction bases not matched to a gene: 15. CDR3 size: 18 residues. Germline V gives CDR1 SEHNR, CDR2 FQNEAQ (reference sequence). CDR3 in DNA: TGTGCCAGCAGCACCAACCGGGTCGGGCTAGCGGACCAAGAGACCCAGTACTTC. Amino acid sequence: CASSTNRVGLADQETQYF.

This rearrangement joins TRBV21-1 to TRBJ1-2; TRBD1, the table's D call, lacks a check against the DNA. TRBV21-1 represents a pseudogene. The CDR3 runs to 14 residues. The CDR3 reads CASSKGIRVYGYTF. The DNA for the CDR3 is TGTGCCAGCAGCAAAGGCATCCGGGTCTATGGCTACACCTTC.

The chain couples TRBV5-1 to TRBJ2-3; 12 bases are a match to TRBD2. Germline CDR1 SGHRS, CDR2 YFSETQ. The CDR3 is made up of 16 amino acids. The ends lost 4 bases at V and 1 base at J; junction bases unmatched: 4. In nucleotides, the CDR3 is TGCGCCAGCAGCCTAAGGACTAGCGGGGGCACAGATACGCAGTATTTT. This codes for CASSLRTSGGTDTQYF.